This TCR beta chain came from a study of blood T cell repertoires in COVID-19. Study information: T cells, B-cell-depleted T cells, or PBMCs supplied cDNA or gDNA.

This CDR3 contains 14 residues. Germline lookup yields CDR1 SNHLY and CDR2 FYNNEI. Trimming removed 5 bases from V and 4 bases from J; junction bases left unmatched: 3. Sequenced by immunoSEQ multiplex PCR; TCRdb stores in-frame clones only, minus some. This table has under 400,000 clones, roughly 88% appearing once. This clone was seen just once. The gene calls are TRBV2 and TRBJ2-5, with 11 positions matching TRBD1. This clonotype originated in a woman in her twenties or thirties with COVID-19, enrolled during active disease. The specimen was peripheral blood. The CDR3 protein is CASSPDRGLETQYF. DNA for the CDR3: TGTGCCAGCAGTCCGGACAGGGGGCTAGAGACCCAGTACTTC.